These 20 T cell receptor beta chains were all obtained from the same sample, sequenced in a study of T cell responses to AZD1222 COVID-19 vaccine. Libraries were prepared by immunoSEQ multiplex PCR; TCRdb keeps only in-frame clonotypes and omits some of them. The profile covers approximately 150,000 clones, with 80% to 95% appearing a single time and 1.5% to 2% taken by the ten largest. The sequenced sample was peripheral blood, obtained 28 days after the second AZD1222 dose. These receptor sequences come from an adult who received the AZD1222 COVID-19 vaccine.

The chain couples TRBV10-2 to TRBJ1-2, with 9 positions matching TRBD1. Germline CDR1 and CDR2: WSHSY and SAAADI. V lost 7 bases and J lost 3; bases outside the gene matches: 6. This CDR3 contains 14 residues. The CDR3 region is CASNGQGYDYGYTF. The CDR3 DNA reads TGCGCCAGCAACGGACAGGGGTACGACTATGGCTACACCTTC.

The rearrangement links TRBV5-4 to TRBJ1-1; TRBD1 matches at 7 bases. From germline, CDR1 is SGHNT and CDR2 YYREEE (reference sequence). The CDR3 runs to 16 residues. J gave up 1 base and V 0 bases, and 6 bases lay outside the gene matches. The CDR3 reads CASSLATRGPNTEAFF. CDR3 sequence (DNA): TGTGCCAGCAGCTTGGCCACGAGGGGGCCGAACACTGAAGCTTTCTTT.

The V and J genes are TRBV5-4 and TRBJ1-2, with 8 nucleotides matching TRBD1. This CDR3 contains 14 residues. The J segment lost 2 bases and the V segment lost 4 bases, leaving 4 bases of the junction unmatched. The germline CDR1 and CDR2 sequences are SGHNT and YYREEE (reference sequence). As DNA, the CDR3 is TGTGCCAGCAGCCAGGGGGCGAGAAACTATGGCTACACCTTC. It specifies CASSQGARNYGYTF.

The chain is built from TRBV6-2 or TRBV6-3 and TRBJ2-7; possibly TRBD2 for D (5 bases). Deletions cut 4 bases from V and 2 bases from J, with 9 bases between. This CDR3 has 13 amino acids. The V gene's germline CDR1 is MNHEY and CDR2 SVGEGT. CDR3 in amino acids: CASSSPGTYEQYV. The CDR3 region has the DNA TGTGCCAGCAGTTCCCCGGGAACCTACGAGCAGTACGTC.

This clone was recorded only once. The chain combines TRBV6-5 with TRBJ2-3; 7 bases are a match to TRBD2. Germline-derived CDR1 and CDR2 are MNHEY and SVGAGI. This CDR3 is built from 16 residues. J was trimmed by 3 bases and V by 2 bases; bases with no gene match: 8. CDR3 sequence reads: CASSYSAGVETDTQYF. CDR3 sequence (DNA): TGTGCCAGCAGTTACAGTGCGGGAGTCGAGACAGATACGCAGTATTTT.

The count of this clone is one. The chain uses TRBV7-9 and TRBJ1-2, with D perhaps TRBD1 (5 bases). This CDR3 is built from 11 residues. Germline V CDR1 and CDR2: SEHNR, FQNEAQ (reference sequence). Trimming removed 6 bases at V and 8 bases at J, with 10 bases between. This chain's CDR3 is CASSNRLGYTF. CDR3 in DNA: TGTGCCAGCAGTAACAGGTTGGGCTACACCTTC.

This clone showed up just once. The chain carries TRBV29-1 and TRBJ1-1, with D perhaps matching TRBD1 (5 bases). The CDR3 is made up of 13 amino acids. Germline V gene lookup returns CDR1 SQVTM and CDR2 ANQGSEA. The V end was cut by 6 bases, the J end by 6 bases, with 17 bases between. DNA of the CDR3: TGCAGCGTGGGACGGAGGATAAATGCTGAAGCTTTCTTT. This codes for CSVGRRINAEAFF.

Regarding this clone: The sample has other DNA sequences that encode this CDR3 too. The rearrangement links TRBV5-6 to TRBJ2-7; perhaps TRBD1 as D (6 bases). Trimming shortened V by 1 base and J by 4 bases, and 9 bases separated the two germline ends. Germline values: CDR1 SGHDT, CDR2 YYEEEE. CDR3 size: 13 residues. The CDR3 nucleotides are TGTGCCAGCAGCTTGCATAGGGGGTACGAGCAGTACTTC. It yields the protein CASSLHRGYEQYF.

The V and J genes are TRBV4-1 and TRBJ2-5; 15 bases line up with TRBD2. CDR3 length: 16 amino acids. Germline lookup yields CDR1 MGHRA and CDR2 YSYEKL. Losses at the gene ends were 1 base for V and 6 bases for J; bases not matched to a gene: 3. The CDR3 sequence: CASSQGTSGGGKTQYF. As DNA, the CDR3 is TGCGCCAGCAGCCAAGGGACTAGCGGGGGGGGTAAGACCCAGTACTTC.

The CDR3 here is CASSQGRGGTQPQHF. In nucleotides, the CDR3 is TGTGCCAGCAGCCAGGGGAGAGGGGGCACTCAGCCCCAGCATTTT. The V and J genes are TRBV11-2 and TRBJ1-5, with TRBD1 identical over 7 bases. Trimming removed 5 bases from V and 6 bases from J; junction bases left unmatched: 10. Germline V gene sequence: CDR1 SGHAT, CDR2 FQNNGV. The CDR3 is 15 residues long.

V and J are TRBV14 and TRBJ1-5; D ambiguous. V was pared by 0 bases and J by 7 bases, with 13 bases between. This CDR3 is 15 amino acids long. Germline CDR1 reads SGHDN; CDR2 reads FVKESK. The CDR3 here is CASSQDDASGQPQHF. The CDR3 nucleotides read TGTGCCAGCAGCCAAGATGACGCTTCGGGGCAGCCCCAGCATTTT.

The chain combines TRBV6-6 with TRBJ1-2; D is possibly TRBD1 (6 bases). V was shortened by 5 bases and J by 5 bases, with 15 bases between the two germline ends. There are 14 residues in the CDR3. Per the germline V gene, CDR1 is MNHNY and CDR2 is SVGAGI (reference sequence). As DNA, the CDR3 is TGTGCCAGCAGTAGACAGGAAGGCGGGTATGGCTACACCTTC. The encoded protein is CASSRQEGGYGYTF.

This sequence joins TRBV30 and TRBJ1-2, with D unclear. V shed 2 bases and J shed 5 bases, with 15 bases lying between them. CDR3 length: 14 residues. In germline, CDR1 is GTSNPN, CDR2 SVGIG (reference sequence). DNA for the CDR3: TGTGCCTGGAGTTTTTTGGACGGAGGATATGGCTACACCTTC. This translates into CAWSFLDGGYGYTF.

The chain has TRBV19 and TRBJ1-1; the D is unclear. The V end lost 3 bases, the J end lost 6 bases, and 11 bases lay between the germline ends. CDR1 is LNHDA, CDR2 SQIVND, per germline (reference sequence). This CDR3 contains 13 residues. The CDR3 DNA follows: TGTGCCAGTAGTATTAGCACAATCTCTGAAGCTTTCTTT. As protein: CASSISTISEAFF.

The rearrangement joins TRBV11-3 to TRBJ2-2; 7 positions match TRBD2. V shed 3 bases, J shed 4 bases, and the junction held 14 bases outside the gene matches. The CDR3 has 18 residues. Germline CDR1 and CDR2: SGHNT and YENEEA. The CDR3: CASSFGAGVMRFTGELFF. CDR3 in DNA: TGTGCCAGCAGCTTTGGGGCGGGAGTAATGAGGTTCACCGGGGAGCTGTTTTTT. Full variable domain (missing parts from reference TRBV11-3 and TRBJ2-2): EAGVVQSPRYKIIEKKQPVAFWCNPISGHNTLYWYLQNLGQGPELLIRYENEEAVDDSQLPKDRFSAERLKGVDSTLKIQPAELGDSAVYLCASSFGAGVMRFTGELFFGEGSRLTVL.

The chain links TRBV3-1 (or the pseudogene TRBV3-2) to TRBJ1-5, with D possibly being TRBD1 (5 bases). The CDR3 covers 14 residues. Trimming pared 6 bases from V and 0 bases from J, leaving 9 bases between. The germline CDR1 and CDR2 sequences are LGHDT and YNNKEL (reference sequence). As DNA, the CDR3 is TGTGCCAGCAGTCAGGGTGATAGCAATCAGCCCCAGCATTTT. Translation: CASSQGDSNQPQHF.

The CDR3, as DNA: TGTGCCAGCAGCTTCACCGCGGGTTTCCAGTCCGGGGAGCTGTTTTTT. Translating gives CASSFTAGFQSGELFF. The chain recombines TRBV7-8 with TRBJ2-2; a weak D match, TRBD2 (5 bases). CDR3 length: 16 amino acids. Germline V gene data show CDR1 as SGHVS and CDR2 as FQNEAQ. Trimming pared 3 bases from V and 6 bases from J, leaving 17 bases between.

This sequence joins TRBV4-3 and TRBJ2-3; D is unresolved. Germline CDR1 and CDR2: LGHNA and YSLEER. Trimming removed 5 bases from V and 7 bases from J, with 19 bases in between. The CDR3 runs 15 residues. CDR3 sequence: CASSERPDEANTQYF. Here the CDR3 DNA reads TGCGCCAGCAGCGAAAGACCGGACGAGGCGAATACGCAGTATTTT.

The CDR3 bases are TGTGCCACCATCCCGGGGGGGGGCGAGTCCTACAATGAGCAGTTCTTC. It is translated as CATIPGGGESYNEQFF. The chain couples TRBV5-8 to TRBJ2-1, with 8 bases fitting TRBD2. The V segment lost 9 bases and the J segment 1 base; nucleotides outside the gene matches: 12. The CDR3 sequence is 16 residues long. Germline V gene data show CDR1 as SGHTS and CDR2 as YDEGEE.

CDR3 bases: TGCGCCAGCAGCCAAGAGTGGGGAGGCAGGGGAAATCAGCCCCAGCATTTT. Protein sequence: CASSQEWGGRGNQPQHF. The chain couples TRBV4-3 to TRBJ1-5; the D gene is possibly TRBD1 (6 bases). Germline CDR1 and CDR2: LGHNA and YSLEER. CDR3 size: 17 residues. V lost 0 bases and J lost 4, with 16 bases in between.